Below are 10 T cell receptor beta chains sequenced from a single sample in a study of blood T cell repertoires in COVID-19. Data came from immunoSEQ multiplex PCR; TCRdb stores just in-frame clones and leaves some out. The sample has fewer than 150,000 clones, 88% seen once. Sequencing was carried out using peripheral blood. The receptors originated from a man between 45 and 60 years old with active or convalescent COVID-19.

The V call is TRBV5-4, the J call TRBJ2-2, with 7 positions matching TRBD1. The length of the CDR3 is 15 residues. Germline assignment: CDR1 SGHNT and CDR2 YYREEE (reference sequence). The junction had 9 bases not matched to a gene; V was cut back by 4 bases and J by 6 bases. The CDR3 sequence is CASSVQGKVSGELFF. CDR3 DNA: TGTGCCAGCAGCGTACAGGGGAAGGTGTCCGGGGAGCTGTTTTTT.

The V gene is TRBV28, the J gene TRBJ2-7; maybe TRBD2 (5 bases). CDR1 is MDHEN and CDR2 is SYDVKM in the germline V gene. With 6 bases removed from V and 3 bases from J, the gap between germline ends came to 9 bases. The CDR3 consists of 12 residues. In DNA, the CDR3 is TGTGCCAGCAGGGACGGGAACTACGAGCAGTACTTC. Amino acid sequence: CASRDGNYEQYF.

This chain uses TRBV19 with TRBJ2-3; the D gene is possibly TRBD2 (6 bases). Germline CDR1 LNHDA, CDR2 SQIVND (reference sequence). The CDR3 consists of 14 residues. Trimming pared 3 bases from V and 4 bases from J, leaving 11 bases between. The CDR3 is CASSIKEGSDTQYF. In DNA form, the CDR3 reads TGTGCCAGTAGTATTAAGGAGGGGTCAGATACGCAGTATTTT.

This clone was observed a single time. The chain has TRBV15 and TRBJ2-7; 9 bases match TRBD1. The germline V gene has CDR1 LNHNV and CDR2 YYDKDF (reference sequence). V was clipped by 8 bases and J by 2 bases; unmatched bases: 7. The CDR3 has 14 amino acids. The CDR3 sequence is CATGTGGPPYEQYF. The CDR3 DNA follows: TGTGCCACCGGCACAGGGGGCCCGCCCTACGAGCAGTACTTC. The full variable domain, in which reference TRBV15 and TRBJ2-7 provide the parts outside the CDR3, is DAMVIQNPRYQVTQFGKPVTLSCSQTLNHNVMYWYQQKSSQAPKLLFHYYDKDFNNEADTPDNFQSRRPNTSFCFLDIRSPGLGDTAMYLCATGTGGPPYEQYFGPGTRLTVT.

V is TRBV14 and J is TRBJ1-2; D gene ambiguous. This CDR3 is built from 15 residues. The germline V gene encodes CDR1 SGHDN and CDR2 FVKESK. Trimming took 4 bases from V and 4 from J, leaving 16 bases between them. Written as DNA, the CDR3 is TGTGCCAGCAGCCCCCGGAGGACGGGAAGCTATGGCTACACCTTC. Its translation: CASSPRRTGSYGYTF.

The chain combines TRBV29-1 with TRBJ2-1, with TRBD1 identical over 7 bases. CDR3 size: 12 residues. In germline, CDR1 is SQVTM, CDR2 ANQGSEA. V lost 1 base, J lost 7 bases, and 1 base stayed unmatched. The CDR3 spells CSVEAGGNEQFF. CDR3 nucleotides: TGCAGCGTTGAAGCAGGGGGTAATGAGCAGTTCTTC.

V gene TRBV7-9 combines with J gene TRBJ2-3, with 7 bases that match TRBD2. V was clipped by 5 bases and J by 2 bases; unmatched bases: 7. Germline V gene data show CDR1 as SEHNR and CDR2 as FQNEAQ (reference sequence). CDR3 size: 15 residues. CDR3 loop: CASSPASGSTDTQYF. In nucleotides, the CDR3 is TGTGCCAGCAGCCCTGCTAGCGGCTCCACAGATACGCAGTATTTT. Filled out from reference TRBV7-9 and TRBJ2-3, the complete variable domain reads DTGVSQNPRHKITKRGQNVTFRCDPISEHNRLYWYRQTLGQGPEFLTYFQNEAQLEKSRLLSDRFSAERPKGSFSTLEIQRTEQGDSAMYLCASSPASGSTDTQYFGPGTRLTVL.

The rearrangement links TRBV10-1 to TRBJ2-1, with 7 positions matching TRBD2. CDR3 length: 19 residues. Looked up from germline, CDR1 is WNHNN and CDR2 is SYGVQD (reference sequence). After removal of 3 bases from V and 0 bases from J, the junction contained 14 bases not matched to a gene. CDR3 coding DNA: TGCGCCAGCAGTGATTCTAGACTAGCAGGAACGAGCTCCTACAATGAGCAGTTCTTC. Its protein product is CASSDSRLAGTSSYNEQFF.

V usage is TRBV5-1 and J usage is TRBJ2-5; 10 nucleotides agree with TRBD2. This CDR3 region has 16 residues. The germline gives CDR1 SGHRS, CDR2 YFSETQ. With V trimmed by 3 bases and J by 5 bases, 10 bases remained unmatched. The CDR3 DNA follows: TGCGCCAGCAGCTATTCTTTAGCGGGAGGAGGTGAGACCCAGTACTTC. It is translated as CASSYSLAGGGETQYF.

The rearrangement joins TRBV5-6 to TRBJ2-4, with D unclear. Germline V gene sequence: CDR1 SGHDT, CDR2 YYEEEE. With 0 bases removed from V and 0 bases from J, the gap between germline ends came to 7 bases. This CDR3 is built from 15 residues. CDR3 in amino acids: CASSLEALAKNIQYF. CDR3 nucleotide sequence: TGTGCCAGCAGCTTGGAAGCGCTAGCCAAAAACATTCAGTACTTC.